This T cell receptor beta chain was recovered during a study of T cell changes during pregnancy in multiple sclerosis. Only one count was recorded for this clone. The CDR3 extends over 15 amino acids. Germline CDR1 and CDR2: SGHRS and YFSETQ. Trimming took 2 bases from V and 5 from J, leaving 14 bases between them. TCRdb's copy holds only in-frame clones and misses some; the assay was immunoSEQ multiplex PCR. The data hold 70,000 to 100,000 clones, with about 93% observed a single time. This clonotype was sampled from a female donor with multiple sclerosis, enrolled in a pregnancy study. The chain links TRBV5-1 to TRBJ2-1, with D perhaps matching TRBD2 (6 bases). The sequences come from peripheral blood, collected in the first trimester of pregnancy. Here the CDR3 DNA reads TGCGCCAGCAGCTTAGGGCGGGGTGGCAACAATGAGCAGTTCTTC. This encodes CASSLGRGGNNEQFF.